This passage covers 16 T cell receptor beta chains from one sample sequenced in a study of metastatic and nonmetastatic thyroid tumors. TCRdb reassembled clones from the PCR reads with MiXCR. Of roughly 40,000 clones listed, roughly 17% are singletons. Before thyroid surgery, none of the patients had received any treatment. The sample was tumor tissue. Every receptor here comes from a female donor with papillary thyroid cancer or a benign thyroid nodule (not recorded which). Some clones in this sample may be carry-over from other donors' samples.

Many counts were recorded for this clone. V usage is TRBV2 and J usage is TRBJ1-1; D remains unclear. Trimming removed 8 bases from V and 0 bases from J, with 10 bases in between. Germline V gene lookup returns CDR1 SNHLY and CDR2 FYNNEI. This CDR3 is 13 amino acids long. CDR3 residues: CASAGRMNTEAFF. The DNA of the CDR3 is TGTGCCAGCGCAGGACGGATGAACACTGAAGCTTTCTTT.

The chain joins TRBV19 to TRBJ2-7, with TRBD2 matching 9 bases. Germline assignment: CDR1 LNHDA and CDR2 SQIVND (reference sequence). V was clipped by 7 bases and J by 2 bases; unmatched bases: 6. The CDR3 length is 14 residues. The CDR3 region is CASIRTSVPYEQYF. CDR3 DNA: TGTGCCAGTATTAGGACTAGCGTGCCCTACGAGCAGTACTTC.

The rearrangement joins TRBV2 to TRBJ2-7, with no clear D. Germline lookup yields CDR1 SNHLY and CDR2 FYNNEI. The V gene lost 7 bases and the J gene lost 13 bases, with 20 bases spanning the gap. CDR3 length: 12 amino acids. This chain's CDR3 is CASTPLGIGSYF. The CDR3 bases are TGTGCCAGCACACCCTTAGGGATAGGCTCCTACTTC.

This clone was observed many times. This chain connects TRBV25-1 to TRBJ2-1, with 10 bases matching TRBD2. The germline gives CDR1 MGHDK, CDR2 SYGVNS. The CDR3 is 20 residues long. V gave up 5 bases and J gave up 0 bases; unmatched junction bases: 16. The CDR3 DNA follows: TGTGCCAGCAGTCCCGAGAATCCCCTAGCGGGAGCCGGCTCCTACAATGAGCAGTTCTTC. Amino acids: CASSPENPLAGAGSYNEQFF.

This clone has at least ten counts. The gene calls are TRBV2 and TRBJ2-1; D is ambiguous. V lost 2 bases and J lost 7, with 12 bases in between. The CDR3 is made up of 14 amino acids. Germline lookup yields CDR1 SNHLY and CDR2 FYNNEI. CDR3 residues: CASSEWLLHNEQFF. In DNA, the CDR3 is TGTGCCAGCAGTGAATGGTTGCTTCATAATGAGCAGTTCTTC.

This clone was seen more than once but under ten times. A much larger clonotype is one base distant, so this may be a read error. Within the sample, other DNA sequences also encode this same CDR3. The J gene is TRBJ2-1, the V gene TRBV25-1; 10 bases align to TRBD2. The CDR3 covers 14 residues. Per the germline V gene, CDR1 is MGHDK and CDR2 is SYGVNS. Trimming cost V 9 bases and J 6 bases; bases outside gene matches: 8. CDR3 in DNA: TGTGCCAGAGAAGCAGCGGGAGGGACCAATGAGCAGTTCTTC. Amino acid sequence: CAREAAGGTNEQFF.

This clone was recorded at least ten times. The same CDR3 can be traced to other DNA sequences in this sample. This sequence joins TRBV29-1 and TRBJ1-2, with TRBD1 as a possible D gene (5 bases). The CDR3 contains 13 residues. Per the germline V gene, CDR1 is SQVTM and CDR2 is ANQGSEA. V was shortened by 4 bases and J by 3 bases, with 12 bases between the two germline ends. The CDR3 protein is CSVVSRVDYGYTF. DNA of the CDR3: TGCAGCGTTGTAAGCAGGGTCGACTATGGCTACACCTTC.

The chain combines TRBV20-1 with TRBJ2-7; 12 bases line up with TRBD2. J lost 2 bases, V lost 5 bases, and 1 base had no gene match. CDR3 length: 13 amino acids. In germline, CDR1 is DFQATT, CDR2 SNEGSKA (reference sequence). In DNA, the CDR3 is TGCAGTGCTTCTAGCGGGAGGGCCTACGAGCAGTACGTC. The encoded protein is CSASSGRAYEQYV.

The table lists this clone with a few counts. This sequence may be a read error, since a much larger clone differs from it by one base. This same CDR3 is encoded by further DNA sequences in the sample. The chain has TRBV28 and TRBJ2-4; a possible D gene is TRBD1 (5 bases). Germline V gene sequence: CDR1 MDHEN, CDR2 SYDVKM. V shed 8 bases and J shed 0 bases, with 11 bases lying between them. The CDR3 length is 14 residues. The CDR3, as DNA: TGTGCCAGCCGCGACAGTTTAGCCAAAAACATTCAGTACTTC. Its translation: CASRDSLAKNIQYF. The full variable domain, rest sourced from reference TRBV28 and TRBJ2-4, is DVKVTQSSRYLVKRTGEKVFLECVQDMDHENMFWYRQDPGLGLRLIYFSYDVKMKEKGDIPEGYSVSREKKERFSLILESASTNQTSMYLCASRDSLAKNIQYFGAGTRLSVL.

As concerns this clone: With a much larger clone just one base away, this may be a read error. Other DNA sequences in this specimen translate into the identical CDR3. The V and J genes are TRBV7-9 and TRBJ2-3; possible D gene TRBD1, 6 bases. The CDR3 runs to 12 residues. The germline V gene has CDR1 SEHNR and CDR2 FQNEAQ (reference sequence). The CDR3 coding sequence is TGTGCCAGCAGCTTAGGGACAGATACTCAGTATTTT. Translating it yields CASSLGTDTQYF.

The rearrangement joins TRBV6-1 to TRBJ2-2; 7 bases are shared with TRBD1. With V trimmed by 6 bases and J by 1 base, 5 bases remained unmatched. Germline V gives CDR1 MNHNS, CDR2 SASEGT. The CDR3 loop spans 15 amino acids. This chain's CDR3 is CASSMGQLNTGELFF. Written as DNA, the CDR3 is TGTGCCAGCAGCATGGGACAGTTGAACACCGGGGAGCTGTTTTTT.

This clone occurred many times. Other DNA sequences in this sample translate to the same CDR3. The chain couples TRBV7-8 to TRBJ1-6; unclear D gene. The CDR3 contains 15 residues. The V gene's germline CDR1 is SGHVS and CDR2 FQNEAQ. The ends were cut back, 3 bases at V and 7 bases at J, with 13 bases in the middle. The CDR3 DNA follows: TGTGCCAGCAGCTTGAAGGGTCGAGGGAATTCACCCCTCCACTTT. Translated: CASSLKGRGNSPLHF.

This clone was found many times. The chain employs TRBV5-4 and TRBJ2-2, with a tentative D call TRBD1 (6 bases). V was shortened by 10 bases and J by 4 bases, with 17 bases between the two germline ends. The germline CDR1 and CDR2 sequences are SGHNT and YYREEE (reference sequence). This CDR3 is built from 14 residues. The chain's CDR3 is CASTQGPTTGELFF. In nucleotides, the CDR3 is TGTGCCTCTACCCAGGGGCCTACCACCGGGGAGCTGTTTTTT.

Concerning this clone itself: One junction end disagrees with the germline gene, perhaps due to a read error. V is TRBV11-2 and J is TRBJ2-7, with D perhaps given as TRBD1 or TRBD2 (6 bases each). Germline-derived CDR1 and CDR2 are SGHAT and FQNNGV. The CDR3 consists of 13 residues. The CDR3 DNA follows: TGTGCCATCAGCGAGGGGGGCAGTCAAACCCAGTACTTC. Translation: CAISEGGSQTQYF.

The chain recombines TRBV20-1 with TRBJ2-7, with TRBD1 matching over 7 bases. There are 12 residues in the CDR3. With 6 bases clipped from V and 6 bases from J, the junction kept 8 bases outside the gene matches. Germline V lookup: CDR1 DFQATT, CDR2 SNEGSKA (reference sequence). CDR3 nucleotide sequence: TGCAGTGCCACCACAGGGGTTCGCGAGCAGTACTTC. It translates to CSATTGVREQYF.

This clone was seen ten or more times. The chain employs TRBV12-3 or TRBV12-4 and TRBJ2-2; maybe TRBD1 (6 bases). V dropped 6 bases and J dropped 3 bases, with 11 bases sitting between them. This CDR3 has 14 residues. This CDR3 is CASRIAGDTGELFF. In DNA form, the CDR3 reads TGTGCCAGCAGAATAGCAGGGGACACCGGGGAGCTGTTTTTT.